This T cell receptor beta chain emerged from a study of blood T cell repertoires in COVID-19. Overall study context: T cells, B-cell-depleted T cells, or PBMCs supplied cDNA or gDNA.

The germline CDR1 and CDR2 sequences are MDHEN and SYDVKM. This CDR3 has 16 residues. The ends lost 2 bases at V and 2 bases at J; junction bases unmatched: 6. The authors' processing: Amplification with reference gene primers provided the estimates of nucleated cell counts. Measured with immunoSEQ multiplex PCR; TCRdb has only the in-frame clones, and not every one. Clone size and the V and J calls come from that table; the DNA yielded D and trimming. This table has 95,000 to 100,000 clones, 70% to 85% appearing once. The count of this clone is one. This TCR came from a man in his 70s with acute or convalescent COVID-19. The sequenced material came from peripheral blood. This chain connects TRBV28 to TRBJ2-7; 10 positions match TRBD1. In nucleotides, the CDR3 is TGTGCCAGCAGTTTACTGGGACAGGGGAAACCCTACGAGCAGTACTTC. Translated: CASSLLGQGKPYEQYF.